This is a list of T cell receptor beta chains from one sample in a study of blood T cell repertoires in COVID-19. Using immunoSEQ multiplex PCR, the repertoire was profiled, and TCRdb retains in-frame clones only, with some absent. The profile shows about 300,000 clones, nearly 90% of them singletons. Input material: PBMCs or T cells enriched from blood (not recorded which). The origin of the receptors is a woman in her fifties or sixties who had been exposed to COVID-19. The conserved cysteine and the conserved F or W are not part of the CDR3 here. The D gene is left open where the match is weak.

CDR3 protein: ASRPARDRYNSPLH
V gene: TRBV27
D gene: TRBD1

CDR3 protein: ASHWGNRANTEAF
V gene: TRBV3-1/TRBV3-2
D gene: -

CDR3 protein: ASSSTGSGANVLT
V gene: TRBV5-1
D gene: -

CDR3 protein: ASSLSGGYTEAF
V gene: TRBV7-9
D gene: TRBD1

CDR3 protein: ASSVGHNLGEKLF
V gene: TRBV6-5
D gene: -

CDR3 protein: ASSRTGTGTYEQY
V gene: TRBV7-9
D gene: TRBD1

CDR3 protein: ASSLRQGTDEQF
V gene: TRBV4-1
D gene: TRBD1

CDR3 protein: AITGQINTEAF
V gene: TRBV10-3
D gene: -

CDR3 protein: AWGLRRLGGYT
V gene: TRBV30
D gene: -

CDR3 protein: ATRTSGVQETQY
V gene: TRBV10-3
D gene: TRBD2

CDR3 protein: ASSLGTGGNNQPQH
V gene: TRBV5-1
D gene: TRBD1